A single sample is the source of the 2 T cell receptor beta chains below, sequenced in a study of T cells in women clearing cervical HPV infection. Sequencing was performed with immunoSEQ multiplex PCR; in TCRdb, only in-frame clones are kept and a portion is missing. Recorded here are about 20,000 clones; the top ten clones represent 5% to 7%. Sequences were obtained from blood buffy coat. Receptors originate from a woman between 18 and 69 years old with a cervical HPV16 infection that either progressed to CIN3+ or cleared (not recorded which).

To note about this clone: The read ends 3 residues early relative to the CDR3; the germline J gene fills the gap. V usage is TRBV18 and J usage is TRBJ1-1; TRBD1 might be the D (6 bases). This CDR3 has 14 amino acids. CDR1 and CDR2 (germline): KGHSH, LQKENI. CDR3 DNA, as far as it was read: TGTGCCAGCTCACCCGGACAGCAACAAGAGACA. Its protein is CASSPGQQQET. The whole CDR3 region reads CASSPGQQQETAFF.

With respect to this clone: The read ends 3 residues shy of where the CDR3 ends; the end is completed using the germline J gene. The rearrangement links TRBV28 to TRBJ1-2; TRBD1 aligns across 8 bases. Germline V gives CDR1 MDHEN, CDR2 SYDVKM. This CDR3 comprises 15 residues. V was pared by 4 bases and J by 6 bases, with 10 bases of the junction left unmatched. The sequenced CDR3 bases are TGTGCCAGCAGTTCCCCACCCGGACAGGGACATGGC. It specifies CASSSPPGQGHG. The entire CDR3 protein is CASSSPPGQGHGYTF.